The 8 T cell receptor beta chains below come from one sample, sequenced in a study of T cells after posttransplantation cyclophosphamide. Profiling relied on immunoSEQ multiplex PCR, and the TCRdb table lists in-frame clones only, not all of them. The sample consists of around 5,000 clones, about 1.7% of them appearing once. Cyclophosphamide on days +3 and +4 followed busulfan-fludarabine conditioning and a marrow graft. Sequencing used PBMCs, obtained roughly 220 days after a stem cell transplant with posttransplant cyclophosphamide. The receptor set was obtained from a male patient in his thirties who received an allogeneic stem cell transplant from a related donor, was CMV-positive, and had no GVHD. Some T cells may have come from the graft donor.

The V and J genes are TRBV7-2 and TRBJ1-1, with D perhaps TRBD1 (6 bases). V lost 8 bases and J 6 bases, leaving 19 bases between the germline ends. In germline, CDR1 is SGHTA, CDR2 FQGNSA. The CDR3 has 14 amino acids. The CDR3 DNA is TGTGCCAGCTCCACGGGGGGCATTGGGGCTGAAGCTTTCTTT. This codes for CASSTGGIGAEAFF.

This clone was picked up a small number of times. V and J are TRBV18 and TRBJ2-1; 8 nucleotides match TRBD1. Germline lookup yields CDR1 KGHSH and CDR2 LQKENI. V gave up 3 bases and J gave up 6 bases; unmatched junction bases: 7. This CDR3 contains 15 residues. CDR3 DNA: TGTGCCAGCTCACCCCGGTCAGGGGGCGTCAATGAGCAGTTCTTC. Encoded protein: CASSPRSGGVNEQFF.

This clone was counted a few times. The V and J genes are TRBV6-4 and TRBJ1-1, with D hard to call. V dropped 8 bases and J dropped 4 bases, with 17 bases sitting between them. The CDR3 consists of 14 residues. Germline V gene data show CDR1 as MRHNA and CDR2 as SNTAGT. The CDR3 sequence: CASAPGPRGTEAFF. The CDR3 nucleotides are TGTGCCAGCGCCCCAGGACCGCGGGGCACTGAAGCTTTCTTT.

This clone was found a few times. CDR3 sequence reads: CASSIVPRQGAYEQFF. CDR3 bases: TGTGCCAGTAGTATAGTCCCGAGGCAGGGGGCCTATGAGCAGTTCTTC. V is TRBV19 and J is TRBJ2-1, with 8 bases aligning to TRBD1. With 1 base clipped from V and 8 bases from J, the junction kept 10 bases outside the gene matches. Germline-derived CDR1 and CDR2 are LNHDA and SQIVND (reference sequence). This CDR3 contains 16 residues.

Within the sample, this clone is large. CDR3 coding DNA: TGTGCCAGCAGTTACACCGGGGAGTCTGGGGCCAACGTCCTGACTTTC. Translated: CASSYTGESGANVLTF. This chain links TRBV6-5 with TRBJ2-6; TRBD2 might be the D (5 bases). The CDR3 runs to 16 residues. Trimming shortened V by 2 bases and J by 1 base, and 9 bases separated the two germline ends. Germline CDR1 MNHEY, CDR2 SVGAGI.

This clone came up a few times. The chain carries TRBV4-3 and TRBJ2-1; 9 nucleotides line up with TRBD1. V dropped 1 base and J dropped 4; count of bases not matched to a gene: 14. Germline assignment: CDR1 LGHNA and CDR2 YSLEER. The CDR3 length is 19 residues. CDR3 region: CASSQVGVRTGGAYNEQFF. The CDR3 DNA is TGCGCCAGCAGCCAAGTTGGGGTACGAACAGGGGGCGCGTACAATGAGCAGTTCTTC.

The genes are TRBV6-5 and TRBJ1-5; D is uncertain. V was trimmed by 4 bases and J by 0 bases, leaving 10 bases between them. The CDR3 is made up of 15 amino acids. Germline CDR1 reads MNHEY; CDR2 reads SVGAGI. This CDR3 is CASSFRHLSNQPQHF. The CDR3, as DNA: TGTGCCAGCAGTTTCAGACATCTTAGCAATCAGCCCCAGCATTTT.

This clone was seen only a few times. The V and J genes are TRBV28 and TRBJ2-7; the match to TRBD1 covers 7 bases. The CDR3 length is 15 residues. Germline CDR1 reads MDHEN; CDR2 reads SYDVKM. With V trimmed by 6 bases and J by 3 bases, 11 bases remained unmatched. The CDR3 spells CASRDRQGIGYEQYF. The CDR3 DNA follows: TGTGCCAGCAGAGATCGACAGGGAATTGGCTACGAGCAGTACTTC.